This T cell receptor beta chain was sequenced for a study of cytomegalovirus exposure and HLA in healthy donors. It was with 60 Vbeta and 13 Jbeta primers that the PCR ran. The table came from immunoSEQ multiplex PCR; TCRdb's copy has only in-frame clones and leaves some out. The sample holds about 150,000 clones, 80% seen once. Trimming shortened V by 4 bases and J by 4 bases, and 18 bases separated the two germline ends. There are 17 residues in the CDR3. Germline loops: CDR1 SGHNT, CDR2 YYREEE (reference sequence). Material for sequencing was PBMCs. This clonotype originated in a man between 25 and 39 years old in good health and CMV-seropositive. The rearrangement links TRBV5-4 to TRBJ1-6, with D possibly being TRBD1 (5 bases). CDR3 bases: TGTGCCAGCAGCCAGACAGCGAACCCGCTGTATAATTCACCCCTCCACTTT. It yields the protein CASSQTANPLYNSPLHF.